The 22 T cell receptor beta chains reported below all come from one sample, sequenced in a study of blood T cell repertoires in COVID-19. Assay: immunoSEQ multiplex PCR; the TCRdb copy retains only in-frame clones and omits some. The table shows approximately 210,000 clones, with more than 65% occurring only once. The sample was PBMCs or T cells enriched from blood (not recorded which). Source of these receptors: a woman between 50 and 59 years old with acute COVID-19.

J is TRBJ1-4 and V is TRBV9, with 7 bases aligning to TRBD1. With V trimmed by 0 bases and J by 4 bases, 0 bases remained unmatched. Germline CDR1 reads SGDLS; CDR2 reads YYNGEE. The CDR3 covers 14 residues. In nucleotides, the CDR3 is TGTGCCAGCAGCGTAGGGACAGGTAATGAAAAACTGTTTTTT. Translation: CASSVGTGNEKLFF. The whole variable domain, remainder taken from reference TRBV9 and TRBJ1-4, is DSGVTQTPKHLITATGQRVTLRCSPRSGDLSVYWYQQSLDQGLQFLIQYYNGEERAKGNILERFSAQQFPDLHSELNLSSLELGDSALYFCASSVGTGNEKLFFGSGTQLSVL.

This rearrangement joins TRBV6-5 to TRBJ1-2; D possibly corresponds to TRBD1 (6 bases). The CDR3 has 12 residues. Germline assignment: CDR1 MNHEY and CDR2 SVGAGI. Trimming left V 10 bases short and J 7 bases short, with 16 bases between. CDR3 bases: TGTGCCACCTCCTCAGGGGCGGCTGGCTACACCTTC. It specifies CATSSGAAGYTF.

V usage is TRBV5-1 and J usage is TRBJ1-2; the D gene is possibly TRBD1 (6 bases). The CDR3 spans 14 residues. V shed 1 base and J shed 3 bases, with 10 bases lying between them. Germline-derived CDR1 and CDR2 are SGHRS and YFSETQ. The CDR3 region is CASSLSGGDYGYTF. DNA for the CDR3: TGCGCCAGCAGCTTGTCTGGGGGCGACTATGGCTACACCTTC.

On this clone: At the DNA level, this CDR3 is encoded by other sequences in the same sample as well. CDR3 amino acids: CASSGQAISNQPQHF. The CDR3, as DNA: TGTGCCAGCAGCGGACAGGCCATTAGCAATCAGCCCCAGCATTTT. The chain has TRBV2 and TRBJ1-5; 7 nucleotides match TRBD1. From germline, CDR1 is SNHLY and CDR2 FYNNEI. V lost 6 bases to trimming and J lost 0 bases; unmatched junction nucleotides: 5. This CDR3 spans 15 amino acids. The full variable domain, completed using reference TRBV2 and TRBJ1-5, is EPEVTQTPSHQVTQMGQEVILRCVPISNHLYFYWYRQILGQKVEFLVSFYNNEISEKSEIFDDQFSVERPDGSNFTLKIRSTKLEDSAMYFCASSGQAISNQPQHFGDGTRLSIL.

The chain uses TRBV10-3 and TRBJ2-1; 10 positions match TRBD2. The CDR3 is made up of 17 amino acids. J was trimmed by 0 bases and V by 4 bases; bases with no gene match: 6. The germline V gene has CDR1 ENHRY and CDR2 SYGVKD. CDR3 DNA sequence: TGTGCCATCAGTGCGGCTAGCGGGGGCCGCTCCTACAATGAGCAGTTCTTC. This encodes CAISAASGGRSYNEQFF.

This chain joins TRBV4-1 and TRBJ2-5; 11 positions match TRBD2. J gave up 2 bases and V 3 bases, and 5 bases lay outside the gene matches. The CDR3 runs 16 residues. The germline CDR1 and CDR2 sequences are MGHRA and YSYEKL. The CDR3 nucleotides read TGCGCCAGCAGCCAGGAAACTAGCGGGGGACAAGAGACCCAGTACTTC. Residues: CASSQETSGGQETQYF.

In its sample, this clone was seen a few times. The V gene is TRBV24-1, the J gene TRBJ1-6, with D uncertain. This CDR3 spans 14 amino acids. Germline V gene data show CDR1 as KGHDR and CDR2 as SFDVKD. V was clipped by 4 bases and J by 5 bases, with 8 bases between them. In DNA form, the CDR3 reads TGTGCCACCAGTGAACACAGAGATAATTCACCCCTCCACTTT. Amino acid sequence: CATSEHRDNSPLHF.

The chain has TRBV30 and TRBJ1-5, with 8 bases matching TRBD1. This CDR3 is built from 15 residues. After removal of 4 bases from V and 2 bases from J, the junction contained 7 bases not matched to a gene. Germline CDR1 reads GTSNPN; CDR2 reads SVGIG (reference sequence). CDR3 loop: CAWNLQGAGNQPQHF. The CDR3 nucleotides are TGTGCCTGGAACCTCCAGGGGGCCGGCAATCAGCCCCAGCATTTT.

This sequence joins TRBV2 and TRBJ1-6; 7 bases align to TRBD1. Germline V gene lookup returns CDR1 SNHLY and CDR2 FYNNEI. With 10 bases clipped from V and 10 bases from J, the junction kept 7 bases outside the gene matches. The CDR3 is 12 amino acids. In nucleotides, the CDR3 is TGTGCCACCACAGGGGTCGGATCACCCCTCCACTTT. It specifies CATTGVGSPLHF.

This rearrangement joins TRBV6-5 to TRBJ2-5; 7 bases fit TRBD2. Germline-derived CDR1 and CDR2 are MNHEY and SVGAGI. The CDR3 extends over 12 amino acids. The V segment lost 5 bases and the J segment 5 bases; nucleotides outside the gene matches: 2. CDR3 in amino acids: CASSNGRETQYF. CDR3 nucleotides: TGTGCCAGCAGTAACGGGAGGGAGACCCAGTACTTC.

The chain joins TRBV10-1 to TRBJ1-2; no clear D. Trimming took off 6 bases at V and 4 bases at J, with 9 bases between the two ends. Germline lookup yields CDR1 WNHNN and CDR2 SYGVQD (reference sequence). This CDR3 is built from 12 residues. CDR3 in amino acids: CASSSGSYGYTF. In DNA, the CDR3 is TGCGCCAGCAGCTCCGGGAGCTATGGCTACACCTTC.

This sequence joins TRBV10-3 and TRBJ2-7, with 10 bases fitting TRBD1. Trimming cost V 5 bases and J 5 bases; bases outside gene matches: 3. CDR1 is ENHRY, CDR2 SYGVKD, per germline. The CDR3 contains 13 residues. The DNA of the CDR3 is TGTGCCATCAGTCGACAGGGGGCTAACGAGCAGTACGTC. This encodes CAISRQGANEQYV.

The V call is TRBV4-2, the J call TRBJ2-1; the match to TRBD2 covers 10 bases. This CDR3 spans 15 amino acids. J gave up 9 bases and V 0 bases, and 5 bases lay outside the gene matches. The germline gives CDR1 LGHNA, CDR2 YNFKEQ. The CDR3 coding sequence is TGTGCCAGCAGCCAAGAACTAGCGGGGATCTTTGAGCAGTTCTTC. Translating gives CASSQELAGIFEQFF.

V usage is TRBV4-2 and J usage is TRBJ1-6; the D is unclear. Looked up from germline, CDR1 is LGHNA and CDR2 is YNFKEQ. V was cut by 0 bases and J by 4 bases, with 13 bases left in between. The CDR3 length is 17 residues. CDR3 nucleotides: TGTGCCAGCAGCCAAGAGTACCGGAGTTCGTATAATTCACCCCTCCACTTT. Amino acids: CASSQEYRSSYNSPLHF.

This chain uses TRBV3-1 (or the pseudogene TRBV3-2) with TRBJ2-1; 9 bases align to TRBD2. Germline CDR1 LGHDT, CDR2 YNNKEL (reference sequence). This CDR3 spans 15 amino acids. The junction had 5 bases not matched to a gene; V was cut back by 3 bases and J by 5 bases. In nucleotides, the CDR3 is TGTGCCAGCAGCCAGACCGGGACTAGCCACAATGAGCAGTTCTTC. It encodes CASSQTGTSHNEQFF.

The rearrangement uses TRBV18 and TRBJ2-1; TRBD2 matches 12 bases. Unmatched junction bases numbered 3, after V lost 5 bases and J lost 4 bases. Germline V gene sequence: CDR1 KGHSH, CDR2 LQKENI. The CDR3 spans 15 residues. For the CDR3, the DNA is TGTGCCAGCTCAGAACTAGCGGGGGGATACAATGAGCAGTTCTTC. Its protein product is CASSELAGGYNEQFF.

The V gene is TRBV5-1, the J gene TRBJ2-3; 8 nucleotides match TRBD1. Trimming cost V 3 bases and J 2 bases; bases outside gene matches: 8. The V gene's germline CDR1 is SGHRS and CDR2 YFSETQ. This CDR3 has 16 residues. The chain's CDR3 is CASSYIDRGLTDTQYF. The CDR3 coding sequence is TGCGCCAGCAGCTATATAGACAGGGGCCTCACAGATACGCAGTATTTT.

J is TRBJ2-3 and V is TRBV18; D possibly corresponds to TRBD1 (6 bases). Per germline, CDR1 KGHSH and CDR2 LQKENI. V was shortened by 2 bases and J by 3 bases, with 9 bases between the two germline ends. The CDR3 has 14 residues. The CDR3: CASSPNRETDTQYF. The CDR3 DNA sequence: TGTGCCAGCTCACCAAACAGGGAGACAGATACGCAGTATTTT.

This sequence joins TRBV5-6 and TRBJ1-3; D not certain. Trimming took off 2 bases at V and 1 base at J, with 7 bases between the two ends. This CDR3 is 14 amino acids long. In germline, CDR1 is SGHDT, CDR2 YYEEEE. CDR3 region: CASSLTRSGNTIYF. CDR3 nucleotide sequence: TGTGCCAGCAGCTTAACGAGGTCTGGAAACACCATATATTTT.

CDR3 nucleotide sequence: TGTGCCAGCAGCGCCGACAGGGCACGGGGGGGAAACACCATATATTTT. Its translation is CASSADRARGGNTIYF. The V call is TRBV7-2, the J call TRBJ1-3; the match to TRBD1 covers 7 bases. The trim removed 5 bases at V and 4 bases at J, leaving 11 bases unmatched. The CDR3 covers 16 residues. Germline V gene lookup returns CDR1 SGHTA and CDR2 FQGNSA.

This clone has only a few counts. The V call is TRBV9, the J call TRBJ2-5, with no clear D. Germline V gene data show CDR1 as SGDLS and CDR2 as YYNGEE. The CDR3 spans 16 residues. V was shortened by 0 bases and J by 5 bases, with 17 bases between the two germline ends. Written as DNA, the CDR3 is TGTGCCAGCAGCGTAGGTTCCCTAGATAGTGGCGAGACCCAGTACTTC. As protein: CASSVGSLDSGETQYF.

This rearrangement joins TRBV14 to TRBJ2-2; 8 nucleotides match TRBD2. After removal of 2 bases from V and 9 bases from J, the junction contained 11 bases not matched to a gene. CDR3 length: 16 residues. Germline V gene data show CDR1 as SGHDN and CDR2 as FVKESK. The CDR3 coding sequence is TGTGCCAGCAGCCAAAACGTGCGGGGGGATGGCAGGGAGCTGTTTTTT. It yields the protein CASSQNVRGDGRELFF. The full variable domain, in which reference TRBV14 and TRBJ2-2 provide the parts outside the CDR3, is EAGVTQFPSHSVIEKGQTVTLRCDPISGHDNLYWYRRVMGKEIKFLLHFVKESKQDESGMPNNRFLAERTGGTYSTLKVQPAELEDSGVYFCASSQNVRGDGRELFFGEGSRLTVL.